What follows are 3 T cell receptor beta chains derived from one specimen sequenced in a study of neoadjuvant anti-PD-1 for oral cavity cancer. The repertoire was sequenced with immunoSEQ multiplex PCR; TCRdb's copy has only in-frame clones and lacks some. Of around 81,000 clones listed, approximately 80% are singletons. The input for sequencing was PBMCs, taken before nivolumab (anti-PD-1) treatment. The source is a person between 35 and 79 years old with oral cavity squamous cell carcinoma.

The chain joins TRBV6-4 to TRBJ2-6; D assignment may be TRBD1 or TRBD2 (5 bases each). The germline V gene has CDR1 MRHNA and CDR2 SNTAGT. There are 14 residues in the CDR3. V lost 8 bases and J lost 0, with 8 bases in between. CDR3: CASGTDSGANVLTF. CDR3 coding DNA: TGTGCCAGCGGGACGGACTCTGGGGCCAACGTCCTGACTTTC.

The table lists this clone with many counts. The chain has TRBV29-1 and TRBJ2-7, with 7 positions matching TRBD2. Germline loops: CDR1 SQVTM, CDR2 ANQGSEA. The CDR3 is 12 residues long. V trimming: 5 bases; J trimming: 7 bases; junction bases outside the gene matches: 8. CDR3: CSVRGEGLEQYF. The CDR3 DNA sequence: TGCAGCGTTCGGGGGGAGGGACTGGAGCAGTACTTC.

This clone is a singleton in its sample. This sequence joins TRBV9 and TRBJ2-7; TRBD1 agrees at 9 bases. In germline, CDR1 is SGDLS, CDR2 YYNGEE. CDR3 size: 15 residues. V gave up 0 bases and J gave up 9 bases; unmatched junction bases: 10. The CDR3 reads CASSVGPDRGPPQYF. The CDR3, as DNA: TGTGCCAGCAGCGTAGGCCCGGACAGGGGCCCCCCGCAGTACTTC. Full variable domain (outside the CDR3, taken from reference TRBV9 and TRBJ2-7): DSGVTQTPKHLITATGQRVTLRCSPRSGDLSVYWYQQSLDQGLQFLIQYYNGEERAKGNILERFSAQQFPDLHSELNLSSLELGDSALYFCASSVGPDRGPPQYFGPGTRLTVT.